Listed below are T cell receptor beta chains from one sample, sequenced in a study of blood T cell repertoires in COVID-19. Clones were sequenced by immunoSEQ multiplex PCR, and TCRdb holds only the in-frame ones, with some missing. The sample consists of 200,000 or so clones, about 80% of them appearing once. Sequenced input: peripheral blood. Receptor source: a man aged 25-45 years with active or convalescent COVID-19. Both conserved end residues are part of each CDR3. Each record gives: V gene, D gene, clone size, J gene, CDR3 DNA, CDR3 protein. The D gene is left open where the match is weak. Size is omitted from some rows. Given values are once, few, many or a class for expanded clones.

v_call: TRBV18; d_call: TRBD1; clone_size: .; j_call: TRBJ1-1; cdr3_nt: TGTGCCAGCTCACCGGACACAGGGGAAGGAGGAGCTTTCTTT; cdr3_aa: CASSPDTGEGGAFF
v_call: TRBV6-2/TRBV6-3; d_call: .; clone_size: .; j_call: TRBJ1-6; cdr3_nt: TGTGCCAGCAGTCGACACGGACAGAGCAGTAATTCACCCCTCCACTTT; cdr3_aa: CASSRHGQSSNSPLHF
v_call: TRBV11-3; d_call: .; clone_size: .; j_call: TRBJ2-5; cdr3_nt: TGTGCCAGCAGCTTATGGTCCCGCGAGTACCAAGAGACCCAGTACTTC; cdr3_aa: CASSLWSREYQETQYF
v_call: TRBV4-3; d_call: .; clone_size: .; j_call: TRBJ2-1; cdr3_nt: TGCGCCAGCAGCCAAGGTCCCCGTAGCTCCTACAATGAGCAGTTCTTC; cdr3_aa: CASSQGPRSSYNEQFF
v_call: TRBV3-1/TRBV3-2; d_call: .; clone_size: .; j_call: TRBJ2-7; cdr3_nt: TGTGCCAGCAGCCAAGACGGGGGGCCCCAATTAAACGAGCAGTACTTC; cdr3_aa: CASSQDGGPQLNEQYF
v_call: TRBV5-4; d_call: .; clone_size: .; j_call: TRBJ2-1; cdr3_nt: TGTGCCAGCAGCTTGGAGGGGGGGCGTTACAATGAGCAGTTCTTC; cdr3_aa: CASSLEGGRYNEQFF
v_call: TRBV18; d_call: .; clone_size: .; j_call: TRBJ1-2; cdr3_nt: TGTGCCAGCTCACCGCGAGAAGGCTACACCTTC; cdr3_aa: CASSPREGYTF
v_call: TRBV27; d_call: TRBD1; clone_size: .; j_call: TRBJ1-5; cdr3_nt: TGTGCCAGCAGACCCGGGACAGGGAACAATCAGCCCCAGCATTTT; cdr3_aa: CASRPGTGNNQPQHF
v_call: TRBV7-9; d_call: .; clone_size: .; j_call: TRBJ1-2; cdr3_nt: TGTGCCAGCAGCGTCGGGACAATCTATGGCTACACCTTC; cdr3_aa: CASSVGTIYGYTF
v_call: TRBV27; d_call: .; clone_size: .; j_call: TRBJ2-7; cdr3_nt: TGTGCCACGTCGTCTGGGCCGACCTCCTACGAGCAGTACTTC; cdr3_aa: CATSSGPTSYEQYF
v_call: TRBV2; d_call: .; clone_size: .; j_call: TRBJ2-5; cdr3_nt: TGTGCCAGCAGTGCAGGGCTCGCTCGAGAGACCCAGTACTTC; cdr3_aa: CASSAGLARETQYF
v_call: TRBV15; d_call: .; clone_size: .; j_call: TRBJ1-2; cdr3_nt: TGTGCCACCAGCAGAGGGAGGGATGACTATGGCTACACCTTC; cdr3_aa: CATSRGRDDYGYTF
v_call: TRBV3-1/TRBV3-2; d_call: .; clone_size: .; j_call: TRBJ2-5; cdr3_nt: TGTGCCAGCAGCCAAGGAGGCCTAGAGCAAGAGACCCAGTACTTC; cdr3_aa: CASSQGGLEQETQYF
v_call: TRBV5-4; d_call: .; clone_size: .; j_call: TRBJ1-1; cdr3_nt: TGTGCCAGCAGCTTGGGAGGGTACTCCGGGGGCACTGAAGCTTTCTTT; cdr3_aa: CASSLGGYSGGTEAFF
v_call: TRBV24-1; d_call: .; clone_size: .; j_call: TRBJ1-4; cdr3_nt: TGTGCCACCAGTCCCTCGAGAGCTAATGAAAAACTGTTTTTT; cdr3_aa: CATSPSRANEKLFF
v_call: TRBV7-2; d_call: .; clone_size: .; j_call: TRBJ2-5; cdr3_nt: TGTGCCAGCAGCTTAGGTCACAGGGTGCGAGAGATCCAGTACTTC; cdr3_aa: CASSLGHRVREIQYF
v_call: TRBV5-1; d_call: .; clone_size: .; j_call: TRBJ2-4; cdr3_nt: TGCGCCAGCAGCTTGGGAGGCTTAGGAGAAAACATTCAGTACTTC; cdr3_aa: CASSLGGLGENIQYF
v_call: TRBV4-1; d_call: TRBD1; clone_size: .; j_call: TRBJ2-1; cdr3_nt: TGCGCCAGCAGCCCGGGACAGGGAGCGGGTGAGCAGTTCTTC; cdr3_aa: CASSPGQGAGEQFF
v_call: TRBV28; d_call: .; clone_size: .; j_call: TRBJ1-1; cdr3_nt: TGTGCCAGCAGTTGGACAGTCACTGAAGCTTTCTTT; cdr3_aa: CASSWTVTEAFF
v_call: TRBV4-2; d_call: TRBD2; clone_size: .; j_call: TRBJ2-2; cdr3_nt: TGTGCCAGCAGCCAACTTGGACTAGCGGGAGGGCTAGATATAGGCACCGGGGAGCTGTTTTTT; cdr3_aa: CASSQLGLAGGLDIGTGELFF
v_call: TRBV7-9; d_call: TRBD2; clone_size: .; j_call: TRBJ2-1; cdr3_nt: TGTGCCATCCCAGCGGGGCGGGCGGACTCCTACAATGAGCAGTTCTTC; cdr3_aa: CAIPAGRADSYNEQFF
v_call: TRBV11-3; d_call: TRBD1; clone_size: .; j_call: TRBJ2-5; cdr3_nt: TGTGCCAGCAGCTTAGGGGGGACAGGCCAAGAGACCCAGTACTTC; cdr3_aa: CASSLGGTGQETQYF
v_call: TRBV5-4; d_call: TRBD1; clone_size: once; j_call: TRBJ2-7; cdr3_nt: TGTGCCAGCAGCCCAGACCGGGACAGGGACTACGAGCAGTACTTC; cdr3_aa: CASSPDRDRDYEQYF
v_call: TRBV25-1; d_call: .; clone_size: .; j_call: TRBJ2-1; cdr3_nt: TGTGCCACCGACGGCGAAGGCGGCAGCTCCTACAATGAGCAGTTCTTC; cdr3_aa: CATDGEGGSSYNEQFF
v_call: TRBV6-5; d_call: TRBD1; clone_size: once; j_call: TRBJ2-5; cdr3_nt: TGTGCCAGCACCGAAGGACAGGCTTTAGAGACCCAGTACTTC; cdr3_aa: CASTEGQALETQYF
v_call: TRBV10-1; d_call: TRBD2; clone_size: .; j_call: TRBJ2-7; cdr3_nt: TGCGCCAGCAGTCCCCAGACTAGCGGGGGCTACGAGCAGTACTTC; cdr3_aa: CASSPQTSGGYEQYF
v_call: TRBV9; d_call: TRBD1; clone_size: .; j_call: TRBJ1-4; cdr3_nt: TGTGCCAGCAGCGTAGATTTGGGACAGGGGGACGAAAAACTGTTTTTT; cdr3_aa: CASSVDLGQGDEKLFF
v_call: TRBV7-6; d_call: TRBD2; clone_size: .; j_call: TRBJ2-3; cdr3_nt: TGTGCCAGCAGCTTAAGCGTGGGGGGGACAGATACGCAGTATTTT; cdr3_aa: CASSLSVGGTDTQYF
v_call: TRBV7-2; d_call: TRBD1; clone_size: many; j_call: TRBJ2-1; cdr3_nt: TGTGCCAGCAGCTTAGGTGGGACAGGGTACAATGAGCAGTTCTTC; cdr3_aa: CASSLGGTGYNEQFF
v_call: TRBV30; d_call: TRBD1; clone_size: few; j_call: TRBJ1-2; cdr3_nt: TGTGCCTGGAGAAGGGACAGACGGGAGCTGATTGGCTACACCTTC; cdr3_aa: CAWRRDRRELIGYTF
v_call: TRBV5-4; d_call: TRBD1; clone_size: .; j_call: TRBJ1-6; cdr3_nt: TGTGCCAGCAGCTCGGACAGGTTTAATTCACCCCTCCACTTT; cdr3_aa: CASSSDRFNSPLHF
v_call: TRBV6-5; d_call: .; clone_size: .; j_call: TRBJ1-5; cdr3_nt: TGTGCCAGCAGCGGCAATCAGCCCCAGCATTTT; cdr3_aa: CASSGNQPQHF
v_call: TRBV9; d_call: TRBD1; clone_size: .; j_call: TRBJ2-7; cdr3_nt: TGTGCCAGCAGCGTAGGGGCAGGGGGCTTGGACGAGCAGTACTTC; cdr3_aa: CASSVGAGGLDEQYF
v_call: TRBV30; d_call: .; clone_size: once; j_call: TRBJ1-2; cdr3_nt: TGTGCCTGGAGCCCCTCGGAGCTTAGCTACACCTTC; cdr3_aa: CAWSPSELSYTF
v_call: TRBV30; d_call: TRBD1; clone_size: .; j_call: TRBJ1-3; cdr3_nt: TGTGCCTGGAGCCCGGACAGGGGGCCTGGAAACACCATATATTTT; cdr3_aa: CAWSPDRGPGNTIYF
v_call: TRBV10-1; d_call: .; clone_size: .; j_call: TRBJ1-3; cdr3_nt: TGCGCCAGCAGTCGGGAGCCTACTGGAAACACCATATATTTT; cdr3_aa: CASSREPTGNTIYF
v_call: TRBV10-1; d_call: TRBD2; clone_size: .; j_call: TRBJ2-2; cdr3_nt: TGCGCCAGTGGACTAGCGGGGGGCACCGGGGAGCTGTTTTTT; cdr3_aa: CASGLAGGTGELFF
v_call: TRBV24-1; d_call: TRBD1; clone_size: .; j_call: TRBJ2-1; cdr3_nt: TGTGCCACCAGTCCCCCTCCGGGACAGATCTACAATGAGCAGTTCTTC; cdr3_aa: CATSPPPGQIYNEQFF
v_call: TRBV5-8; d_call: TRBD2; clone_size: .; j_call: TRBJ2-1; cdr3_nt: TGTGCCAGCAGAGGGGGACTAGCGGGAGGAACGTACAATGAGCAGTTCTTC; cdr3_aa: CASRGGLAGGTYNEQFF
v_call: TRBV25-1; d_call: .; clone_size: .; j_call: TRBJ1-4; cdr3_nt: TGTGCCAGCGGGGCGTGGAGCGAAAAACTGTTTTTT; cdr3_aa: CASGAWSEKLFF
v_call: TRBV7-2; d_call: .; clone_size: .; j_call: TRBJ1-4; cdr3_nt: TGTGCCAGCAGAGCCCCAGGCGTCTCTAATGAAAAACTGTTTTTT; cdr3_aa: CASRAPGVSNEKLFF
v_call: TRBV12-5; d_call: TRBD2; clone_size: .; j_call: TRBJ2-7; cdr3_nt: TGTGCTAGTGGTTTGGTGACCGCAGAAACCGGGACTAGCGGGGGAGACGAGCAGTACTTC; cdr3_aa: CASGLVTAETGTSGGDEQYF
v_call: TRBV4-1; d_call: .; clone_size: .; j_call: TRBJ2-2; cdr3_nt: TGCGCCAGCAGATGGAGGACCGGGGAGCTGTTTTTT; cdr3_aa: CASRWRTGELFF
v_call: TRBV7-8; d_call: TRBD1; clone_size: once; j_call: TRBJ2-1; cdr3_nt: TGTGCCAGCAGCGACGGACAGGGAAATAGAAATGAGCAGTTCTTC; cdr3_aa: CASSDGQGNRNEQFF
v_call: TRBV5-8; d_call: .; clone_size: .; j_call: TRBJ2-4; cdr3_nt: TGTGCCAGCAGCTTGAAGGGGGCCAAAAACATTCAGTACTTC; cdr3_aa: CASSLKGAKNIQYF
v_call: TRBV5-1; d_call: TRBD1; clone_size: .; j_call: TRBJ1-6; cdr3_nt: TGCGCCAGCAGCGACAGGGGACCGCCCTACTCGGGCAATTCACCCCTCCACTTT; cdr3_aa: CASSDRGPPYSGNSPLHF